Sequencing of this T cell receptor beta chain was carried out in a study of technical replicates of blood from several donors. This clone came up once. Profiled with immunoSEQ multiplex PCR; TCRdb holds only in-frame clones, not every one. The sample shows 75,000 to 90,000 clones, roughly 93% of them seen only once. The V gene lost 5 bases and the J gene lost 2 bases, with 13 bases spanning the gap. The germline V gene has CDR1 MNHEY and CDR2 SVGAGI. CDR3 length equals 15 residues. The sequence derives from a human donor in good health. The sequenced material came from T cells isolated from PBMCs. The rearrangement uses TRBV6-5 and TRBJ1-3; D is perhaps TRBD1 (6 bases). The DNA of the CDR3 is TGTGCCAGCAGTCCTCAGGGGATTACTGGAAACACCATATATTTT. This sequence encodes CASSPQGITGNTIYF.